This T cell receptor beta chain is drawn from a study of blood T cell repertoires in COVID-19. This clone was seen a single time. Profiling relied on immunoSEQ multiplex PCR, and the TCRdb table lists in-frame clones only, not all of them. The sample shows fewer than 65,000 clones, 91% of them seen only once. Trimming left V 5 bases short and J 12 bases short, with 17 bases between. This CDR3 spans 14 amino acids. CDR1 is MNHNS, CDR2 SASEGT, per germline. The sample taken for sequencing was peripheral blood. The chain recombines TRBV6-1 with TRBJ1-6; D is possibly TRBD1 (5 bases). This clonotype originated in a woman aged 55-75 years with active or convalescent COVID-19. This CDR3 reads CASSITESGGPLHF. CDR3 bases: TGTGCCAGCAGTATTACGGAGAGCGGGGGACCCCTCCACTTT.